This TCR beta chain was sequenced for a study of post-analysis software for immune sequencing data. This clonotype was picked up many times. Its target is unknown. CDR1 and CDR2 from the germline V gene are SGHAT and FQNNGV. Germline trimming cut 3 bases from V and 3 bases from J; bases unmatched to any gene: 9. The CDR3 consists of 17 residues. General study findings and limits: Patients had higher frequencies than controls of about five TRBV segments, including TRBV5-6, TRBV5-1 and TRBV20-1.

Unique molecular identifiers tagged the TCR beta cDNA libraries. A population of about 0.95 to 10 million T cells gave rise to approximately 500,000 cDNA molecules. TCRdb re-derived calls from the PCR reads in MiXCR, one entry per CDR3 protein. The data contain roughly 180,000 distinct CDR3 sequences, around 30% of them singletons. The sample consisted of blood. The receptor comes from a girl aged 10-17 years with multiple sclerosis. This chain joins TRBV11-2 and TRBJ2-1; 9 nucleotides line up with TRBD1. This chain's CDR3 is CASSFRRGQGNYNEQFF. The CDR3 DNA sequence: TGTGCCAGCAGCTTCCGCAGGGGACAGGGAAACTACAATGAGCAGTTCTTC.